The 26 T cell receptor beta chains below come from one sample, sequenced in a study of glioma-infiltrating T cells after dendritic cell vaccination (dated by TCRdb to about 2016). The protocol used for the library was the immunoSEQ multiplex PCR assay. Held by TCRdb, this immuneACCESS table contains in-frame sequences only and omits some clones. Under half of the omission traces to an unresolved V gene where checked; the cause of the rest is unknown. Across this sample there are roughly 80,000 clones, with around 87% seen only once. The ten biggest clones cover 2% to 2.5% of the sample. The sample's time point label is to be understood as: after dendritic cell vaccination, including at tumor progression/relapse. The material sequenced was blood, taken after dendritic cell vaccination. The source is a human donor with glioblastoma.

The chain recombines TRBV5-1 with TRBJ1-4, with a tentative D call TRBD1 (6 bases). The CDR3 runs 15 residues. With 4 bases removed from V and 3 bases from J, the gap between germline ends came to 13 bases. The germline V gene encodes CDR1 SGHRS and CDR2 YFSETQ. The CDR3 spells CASSVTGSANEKLFF. The DNA for the CDR3 is TGCGCCAGCAGCGTAACAGGGTCTGCTAATGAAAAACTGTTTTTT. Full variable domain (outside the CDR3, taken from reference TRBV5-1 and TRBJ1-4): KAGVTQTPRYLIKTRGQQVTLSCSPISGHRSVSWYQQTPGQGLQFLFEYFSETQRNKGNFPGRFSGRQFSNSRSEMNVSTLELGDSALYLCASSVTGSANEKLFFGSGTQLSVL.

The gene calls are TRBV6-6 and TRBJ1-2; TRBD1 agrees at 7 bases. Germline V CDR1 and CDR2: MNHNY, SVGAGI (reference sequence). The CDR3 is made up of 15 amino acids. With 2 bases clipped from V and 2 bases from J, the junction kept 5 bases outside the gene matches. The CDR3 loop reads CASSYAGTENYGYTF. CDR3 sequence (DNA): TGTGCCAGCAGTTACGCCGGGACAGAGAACTATGGCTACACCTTC.

This clone occurred a few times. The rearrangement uses TRBV2 and TRBJ1-1; a possible D gene is TRBD1 (5 bases). Trimming left V 4 bases short and J 3 bases short, with 9 bases between. This CDR3 has 13 amino acids. Germline CDR1 reads SNHLY; CDR2 reads FYNNEI. The CDR3 reads CASSAGRDTEAFF. The CDR3 DNA is TGTGCCAGCAGTGCGGGCAGGGACACTGAAGCTTTCTTT.

The chain employs TRBV11-2 and TRBJ2-1, with TRBD2 identical over 12 bases. The germline CDR1 and CDR2 sequences are SGHAT and FQNNGV. V lost 3 bases to trimming and J lost 7 bases; unmatched junction nucleotides: 7. This CDR3 is 16 amino acids long. The CDR3 bases are TGTGCCAGCAGCTTGCCTAGCGGGAGGGCCATAAATGAGCAGTTCTTC. As protein: CASSLPSGRAINEQFF.

The chain recombines TRBV5-4 with TRBJ2-7; 9 bases fit TRBD2. Per germline, CDR1 SGHNT and CDR2 YYREEE (reference sequence). After removal of 4 bases from V and 1 base from J, the junction contained 6 bases not matched to a gene. This CDR3 region has 15 residues. CDR3 in DNA: TGTGCCAGCAGCCGTGGACTAGCGCAATCCTACGAGCAGTACTTC. Protein product: CASSRGLAQSYEQYF. The full variable domain, rest sourced from reference TRBV5-4 and TRBJ2-7, is ETGVTQSPTHLIKTRGQQVTLRCSSQSGHNTVSWYQQALGQGPQFIFQYYREEENGRGNFPPRFSGLQFPNYSSELNVNALELDDSALYLCASSRGLAQSYEQYFGPGTRLTVT.

The J gene is TRBJ2-1, the V gene TRBV7-9, with 7 bases aligning to TRBD2. The CDR3 sequence is 16 residues long. Germline CDR1 and CDR2: SEHNR and FQNEAQ (reference sequence). With 1 base clipped from V and 4 bases from J, the junction kept 7 bases outside the gene matches. This chain's CDR3 is CASSLVGGGAYNEQFF. CDR3 DNA: TGTGCCAGCAGCTTAGTGGGGGGGGGTGCTTACAATGAGCAGTTCTTC. The complete variable domain, with remaining parts taken from reference TRBV7-9 and TRBJ2-1, reads DTGVSQNPRHKITKRGQNVTFRCDPISEHNRLYWYRQTLGQGPEFLTYFQNEAQLEKSRLLSDRFSAERPKGSFSTLEIQRTEQGDSAMYLCASSLVGGGAYNEQFFGPGTRLTVL.

The genes are TRBV6-4 and TRBJ2-1, with 7 positions matching TRBD1. J gave up 9 bases and V 1 base, and 6 bases lay outside the gene matches. The germline CDR1 and CDR2 sequences are MRHNA and SNTAGT. The CDR3 consists of 14 residues. CDR3 sequence: CASSDFSQGTEQFF. The CDR3 region has the DNA TGTGCCAGCAGTGACTTTTCACAGGGGACTGAGCAGTTCTTC.

The chain recombines TRBV5-1 with TRBJ2-3; TRBD2 matches 13 bases. Trimming cost V 7 bases and J 3 bases; bases outside gene matches: 5. Germline V gene data show CDR1 as SGHRS and CDR2 as YFSETQ. This CDR3 contains 15 residues. The CDR3 sequence is CASGETSGGTDTQYF. DNA for the CDR3: TGCGCCAGCGGCGAGACTAGCGGGGGGACAGATACGCAGTATTTT.

This clone was observed a handful of times. The chain has TRBV6-6 and TRBJ1-2; TRBD1 might be the D (5 bases). V lost 5 bases and J 6 bases, leaving 13 bases between the germline ends. Germline V gene lookup returns CDR1 MNHNY and CDR2 SVGAGI (reference sequence). This CDR3 has 13 amino acids. CDR3 in amino acids: CASSPQTAHGYTF. The CDR3 DNA reads TGTGCCAGCAGTCCACAGACAGCCCATGGCTACACCTTC.

The gene calls are TRBV7-6 and TRBJ1-3; maybe TRBD1 (5 bases). This CDR3 contains 16 residues. CDR1 is SGHVS, CDR2 FNYEAQ, per germline. The V and J ends lost 4 bases and 4 bases respectively, with 17 bases between them. The CDR3 here is CASSSSGGTSGNTIYF. The DNA for the CDR3 is TGTGCCAGCAGCTCCTCCGGGGGGACTTCGGGAAACACCATATATTTT.

This chain links TRBV14 with TRBJ1-3, with unresolved D. Trimming left V 0 bases short and J 4 bases short, with 13 bases between. The CDR3 contains 16 residues. The germline gives CDR1 SGHDN, CDR2 FVKESK. The DNA for the CDR3 is TGTGCCAGCAGCCAAGATCCGGGGATTGGAGGAAACACCATATATTTT. Translation gives CASSQDPGIGGNTIYF.

This chain uses TRBV19 with TRBJ2-3; 7 bases match TRBD2. The CDR3 has 16 residues. The V gene's germline CDR1 is LNHDA and CDR2 SQIVND (reference sequence). The J segment lost 1 base and the V segment lost 5 bases, leaving 9 bases of the junction unmatched. The CDR3 DNA follows: TGTGCCAGTAGTCTCTCGCGGGAGCTCGGCACAGATACGCAGTATTTT. This gives the protein CASSLSRELGTDTQYF.

This clone was found a few times. This sequence joins TRBV29-1 and TRBJ2-2, with 9 bases fitting TRBD1. Germline CDR1 reads SQVTM; CDR2 reads ANQGSEA. The trim removed 3 bases at V and 1 base at J, leaving 12 bases unmatched. CDR3 length equals 18 residues. In DNA, the CDR3 is TGCAGCGTTGACTCGACACTCCGGGACAGGGTGAACACCGGGGAGCTGTTTTTT. Amino acids: CSVDSTLRDRVNTGELFF.

V gene TRBV5-1 combines with J gene TRBJ1-3; D unresolved. Germline loops: CDR1 SGHRS, CDR2 YFSETQ. V lost 4 bases and J 0 bases, leaving 11 bases between the germline ends. The CDR3 loop spans 15 amino acids. The CDR3 DNA reads as TGCGCCAGCAGCCCCAGACGGGACTCTGGAAACACCATATATTTT. As protein: CASSPRRDSGNTIYF.

This sequence joins TRBV6-1 and TRBJ1-2; the D gene is possibly TRBD1 (6 bases). Trimming stripped 4 bases from V and 8 bases from J, with 14 bases between. This CDR3 is 13 amino acids long. CDR1 and CDR2 from the germline V gene are MNHNS and SASEGT. The CDR3 loop is CASSVNRAQGYTF. DNA for the CDR3: TGTGCCAGCAGTGTAAACAGGGCCCAAGGCTACACCTTC.

This sequence joins TRBV10-3 and TRBJ2-1; D may be TRBD2 (6 bases). The germline V gene has CDR1 ENHRY and CDR2 SYGVKD. This CDR3 has 14 residues. Trimming shortened V by 1 base and J by 6 bases, and 10 bases separated the two germline ends. CDR3 sequence: CAISELGLPNEQFF. CDR3 DNA: TGTGCCATCAGTGAGTTGGGACTTCCCAATGAGCAGTTCTTC.

The chain has TRBV9 and TRBJ2-3; D not certain. In germline, CDR1 is SGDLS, CDR2 YYNGEE. Between the trimmed V and J ends, which lost 2 bases and 2 bases, there was a span of 3 bases. The CDR3 has 12 amino acids. In nucleotides, the CDR3 is TGTGCCAGCAGCGTCCACACAGATACGCAGTATTTT. The encoded protein is CASSVHTDTQYF.

The genes are TRBV27 and TRBJ1-6; weak D call: TRBD1 (5 bases). Looked up from germline, CDR1 is MNHEY and CDR2 is SMNVEV (reference sequence). Trimming removed 4 bases from V and 8 bases from J, with 15 bases in between. The CDR3 length is 15 residues. CDR3 protein: CASSSTDSFYSPLHF. For the CDR3, the DNA is TGTGCCAGCAGTTCGACCGACAGTTTTTATTCACCCCTCCACTTT.

The chain is built from TRBV5-4 and TRBJ2-3; 10 bases line up with TRBD2. The CDR3 loop spans 15 amino acids. Germline trimming cut 4 bases from V and 7 bases from J; bases unmatched to any gene: 9. Per the germline V gene, CDR1 is SGHNT and CDR2 is YYREEE (reference sequence). CDR3 nucleotides: TGTGCCAGCAGCCCCGCCGGGACTAGCGATTATACGCAGTATTTT. Encoded protein: CASSPAGTSDYTQYF.

The J gene is TRBJ1-5, the V gene TRBV9, with D maybe TRBD1 (6 bases). V was trimmed by 3 bases and J by 5 bases, leaving 18 bases between them. Germline values: CDR1 SGDLS, CDR2 YYNGEE. The CDR3 sequence is 16 residues long. The CDR3 bases are TGTGCCAGCAGCGAGGGGGGGGGCAGGTCCGATCAGCCCCAGCATTTT. This codes for CASSEGGGRSDQPQHF.

V is TRBV5-1 and J is TRBJ2-3; D is perhaps TRBD2 (5 bases). CDR3 size: 17 residues. From germline, CDR1 is SGHRS and CDR2 YFSETQ. V lost 4 bases, J lost 0 bases, and 18 bases lay in between. This CDR3 is CASSPGGRTVSTDTQYF. Here the CDR3 DNA reads TGCGCCAGCAGCCCGGGTGGGAGAACCGTTAGCACAGATACGCAGTATTTT.

The sample holds one count of this clone. The CDR3 is CASTSRDTQYF. The CDR3 DNA is TGTGCCAGCACGTCTCGAGATACGCAGTATTTT. V gene TRBV2 combines with J gene TRBJ2-3; D is ambiguous. In germline, CDR1 is SNHLY, CDR2 FYNNEI. The V and J ends lost 7 bases and 5 bases respectively, with 7 bases between them. The CDR3 sequence is 11 residues long. Supplemented by reference TRBV2 and TRBJ2-3, the full variable domain reads EPEVTQTPSHQVTQMGQEVILRCVPISNHLYFYWYRQILGQKVEFLVSFYNNEISEKSEIFDDQFSVERPDGSNFTLKIRSTKLEDSAMYFCASTSRDTQYFGPGTRLTVL.

This clone has a single count. The chain uses TRBV5-4 and TRBJ2-7; no clear D gene. This CDR3 is built from 13 residues. Germline V gene sequence: CDR1 SGHNT, CDR2 YYREEE (reference sequence). Trimming shortened V by 2 bases and J by 6 bases, and 12 bases separated the two germline ends. The chain's CDR3 is CASSFDGPREQYF. The CDR3 region has the DNA TGTGCCAGCAGCTTCGATGGCCCCCGCGAGCAGTACTTC. Drawing the rest from reference TRBV5-4 and TRBJ2-7, the complete variable domain is ETGVTQSPTHLIKTRGQQVTLRCSSQSGHNTVSWYQQALGQGPQFIFQYYREEENGRGNFPPRFSGLQFPNYSSELNVNALELDDSALYLCASSFDGPREQYFGPGTRLTVT.

The chain's CDR3 is CASGSSRDRGNQPQHF. In nucleotides, the CDR3 is TGTGCTAGTGGTTCCAGTCGGGACAGGGGCAATCAGCCCCAGCATTTT. The V call is TRBV12-5, the J call TRBJ1-5, with 9 bases that match TRBD1. The germline V gene has CDR1 LGHNT and CDR2 FRNRAP. The CDR3 runs to 16 residues. Trimming took 4 bases from V and 2 from J; bases not matched to a gene: 6.

This chain links TRBV4-1 with TRBJ2-3, with a possible D match to TRBD2 (5 bases). Trimming cost V 3 bases and J 8 bases, with 21 bases left between them. Per germline, CDR1 MGHRA and CDR2 YSYEKL. This CDR3 is 16 amino acids long. CDR3 bases: TGCGCCAGCAGCCACCCCCCCGCTGTCCGTGGAGGTACGCAGTATTTT. This translates into CASSHPPAVRGGTQYF.

The chain employs TRBV2 and TRBJ1-2; no firm D call. V lost 7 bases and J 8 bases, leaving 11 bases between the germline ends. This CDR3 is built from 11 residues. Germline V gene data show CDR1 as SNHLY and CDR2 as FYNNEI. CDR3 sequence reads: CASTLAWGYTF. In nucleotides, the CDR3 is TGTGCCAGCACCTTAGCCTGGGGCTACACCTTC.